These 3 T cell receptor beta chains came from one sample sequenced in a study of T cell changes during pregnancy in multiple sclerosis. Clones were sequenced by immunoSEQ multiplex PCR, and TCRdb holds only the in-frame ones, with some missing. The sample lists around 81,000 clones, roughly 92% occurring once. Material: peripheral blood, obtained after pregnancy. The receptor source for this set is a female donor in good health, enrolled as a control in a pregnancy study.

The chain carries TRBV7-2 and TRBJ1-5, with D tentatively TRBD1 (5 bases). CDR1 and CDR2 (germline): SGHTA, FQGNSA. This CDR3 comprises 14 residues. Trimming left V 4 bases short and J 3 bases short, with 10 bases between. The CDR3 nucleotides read TGTGCCAGCAGCTCCAGGGTGGCCAATCAGCCCCAGCATTTT. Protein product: CASSSRVANQPQHF.

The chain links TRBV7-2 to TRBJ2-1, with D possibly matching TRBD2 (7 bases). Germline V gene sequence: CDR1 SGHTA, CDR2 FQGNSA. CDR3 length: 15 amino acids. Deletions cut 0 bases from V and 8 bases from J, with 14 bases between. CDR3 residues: CASSLAGGPRHEQFF. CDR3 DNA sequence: TGTGCCAGCAGCTTAGCCGGGGGGCCTAGGCATGAGCAGTTCTTC. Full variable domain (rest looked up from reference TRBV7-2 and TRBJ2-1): GAGVSQSPSNKVTEKGKDVELRCDPISGHTALYWYRQSLGQGLEFLIYFQGNSAPDKSGLPSDRFSAERTGGSVSTLTIQRTQQEDSAVYLCASSLAGGPRHEQFFGPGTRLTVL.

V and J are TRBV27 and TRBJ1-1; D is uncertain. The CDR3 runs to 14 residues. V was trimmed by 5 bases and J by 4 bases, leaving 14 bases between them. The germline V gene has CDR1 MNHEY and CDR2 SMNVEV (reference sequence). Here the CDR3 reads CASSPVAGATEAFF. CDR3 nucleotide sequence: TGTGCCAGCAGTCCGGTGGCGGGCGCCACTGAAGCTTTCTTT.